Listed here are 15 T cell receptor beta chains from one sample, sequenced in a study of preoperative IRX-2 immunotherapy in early breast cancer. Regarding treatment: preoperative locoregional IRX-2 cytokine immunotherapy. Profiling relied on immunoSEQ multiplex PCR, and the TCRdb table lists in-frame clones only, not all of them. This table holds about 23,000 clones, 85% to 95% found once. Sequencing used tumor tissue, obtained after IRX-2 immunotherapy. These receptors were collected from a human donor with breast cancer.

The CDR3: CASSEGQERGNSPLHF. The CDR3 bases are TGTGCCAGCAGTGAGGGACAGGAGAGGGGTAATTCACCCCTCCACTTT. V gene TRBV6-4 combines with J gene TRBJ1-6, with 8 bases that match TRBD1. This CDR3 has 16 residues. Trimming removed 3 bases from V and 6 bases from J; junction bases left unmatched: 7. Germline V gene sequence: CDR1 MRHNA, CDR2 SNTAGT.

This chain links TRBV29-1 with TRBJ2-2; D not certain. The germline CDR1 and CDR2 sequences are SQVTM and ANQGSEA. The CDR3 spans 13 residues. Trimming left V 8 bases short and J 5 bases short, with 15 bases between. CDR3 nucleotide sequence: TGCAGCACCCACTACAGAAGTACCGGGGAGCTGTTTTTT. Translating gives CSTHYRSTGELFF.

The chain is built from TRBV5-6 and TRBJ1-5, with D perhaps matching TRBD1 (5 bases). Germline V gene data show CDR1 as SGHDT and CDR2 as YYEEEE. The CDR3 is 13 residues long. V lost 1 base to trimming and J lost 9 bases, with 11 bases between them. Here the CDR3 reads CASSLPGGGPQHF. The CDR3, as DNA: TGTGCCAGCAGCTTGCCCGGGGGGGGGCCCCAGCATTTT.

The rearrangement links TRBV7-6 to TRBJ2-7; perhaps TRBD2 as D (6 bases). The CDR3 has 16 residues. The V gene's germline CDR1 is SGHVS and CDR2 FNYEAQ. V was trimmed by 1 base and J by 7 bases, leaving 20 bases between them. CDR3 coding DNA: TGTGCCAGCAGCTTAGTGGTAGGCTCCCGCGGGGAGGAGCAGTACTTC. It translates to CASSLVVGSRGEEQYF.

A single count supports this clone. The gene calls are TRBV7-2 and TRBJ2-3, with no clear D. Germline-derived CDR1 and CDR2 are SGHTA and FQGNSA. The CDR3 extends over 15 amino acids. Trimming shortened V by 4 bases and J by 0 bases, and 11 bases separated the two germline ends. The CDR3 region is CASSSLGPSTDTQYF. The CDR3 DNA follows: TGTGCCAGCAGCTCCCTGGGCCCGAGCACAGATACGCAGTATTTT.

V and J are TRBV19 and TRBJ1-4; a possible D gene is TRBD1 (5 bases). Germline lookup yields CDR1 LNHDA and CDR2 SQIVND (reference sequence). This CDR3 contains 16 residues. V was cut by 3 bases and J by 2 bases, with 13 bases left in between. CDR3 in DNA: TGTGCCAGTAGTATTCGGGCAGGGACTACTAATGAAAAACTGTTTTTT. It translates to CASSIRAGTTNEKLFF.

The chain carries TRBV4-2 and TRBJ1-1, with D hard to call. This CDR3 is built from 15 residues. Trimming took off 1 base at V and 5 bases at J, with 14 bases between the two ends. Germline V gene lookup returns CDR1 LGHNA and CDR2 YNFKEQ. The CDR3 here is CASSQVSSAGTEAFF. CDR3 bases: TGTGCCAGCAGCCAAGTAAGCAGTGCCGGAACTGAAGCTTTCTTT.

The rearrangement joins TRBV5-1 to TRBJ2-5; 10 bases are shared with TRBD2. Per germline, CDR1 SGHRS and CDR2 YFSETQ. The CDR3 covers 13 residues. Trimming took 4 bases from V and 5 from J; bases not matched to a gene: 2. CDR3 amino acids: CASSRLAGETQYF. CDR3 DNA sequence: TGCGCCAGCAGCAGACTAGCGGGCGAGACCCAGTACTTC.

J is TRBJ2-5 and V is TRBV21-1. TRBV21-1 is assigned pseudogene status. The CDR3 sequence is 12 residues long. CDR3: CRSEERLETQYF. Here the CDR3 DNA reads TGTCGATCGGAAGAACGTCTGGAGACCCAGTACTTC.

The chain uses TRBV2 and TRBJ2-1, with 8 bases matching TRBD2. Losses at the gene ends were 4 bases for V and 5 bases for J; bases not matched to a gene: 1. The germline gives CDR1 SNHLY, CDR2 FYNNEI. This CDR3 comprises 13 residues. CDR3 amino acids: CASSGTSNNEQFF. The CDR3 DNA reads TGTGCCAGCAGTGGGACTAGCAACAATGAGCAGTTCTTC.

The chain carries TRBV25-1 and TRBJ2-7; 9 bases align to TRBD1. CDR1 and CDR2 from the germline V gene are MGHDK and SYGVNS. The CDR3 spans 14 residues. V shed 10 bases and J 1 base; nucleotides not matched to a gene: 8. The CDR3 DNA is TGTGCCACCTTAGAGACAGGGGGATCCTACGAGCAGTACTTC. As protein: CATLETGGSYEQYF.

The J gene is TRBJ2-7, the V gene TRBV7-8; D is unresolved. V lost 6 bases, J lost 2 bases, and 14 bases lay in between. Looked up from germline, CDR1 is SGHVS and CDR2 is FQNEAQ. This CDR3 has 14 amino acids. The DNA of the CDR3 is TGTGCCAGCAGTCCCGCGGACGACCCCTACGAGCAGTACTTC. Protein product: CASSPADDPYEQYF.

The chain links TRBV29-1 to TRBJ2-7, with D possibly being TRBD1 (7 bases). The germline CDR1 and CDR2 sequences are SQVTM and ANQGSEA. The V end was cut by 4 bases, the J end by 5 bases, with 18 bases between. CDR3 length: 14 amino acids. CDR3 region: CSVAWRRGLNEQYF. The CDR3 nucleotides are TGCAGCGTTGCATGGCGGAGGGGGCTTAACGAGCAGTACTTC.

The chain combines TRBV7-9 with TRBJ1-1, with D possibly TRBD1 on 6 matching bases. Per germline, CDR1 SEHNR and CDR2 FQNEAQ (reference sequence). This CDR3 is built from 15 residues. V was shortened by 3 bases and J by 1 base, with 12 bases between the two germline ends. The CDR3 nucleotides are TGTGCCAGCAGCTTCAGGGCGGGGGCGAACACTGAAGCTTTCTTT. It codes for CASSFRAGANTEAFF.

The rearrangement uses TRBV9 and TRBJ2-1; tentatively, D is TRBD2 (5 bases). Germline-derived CDR1 and CDR2 are SGDLS and YYNGEE. The CDR3 is 15 residues long. Trimming removed 3 bases from V and 6 bases from J, with 16 bases in between. CDR3 loop: CASSDVAWAGNEQFF. CDR3 bases: TGTGCCAGCAGCGACGTAGCCTGGGCGGGCAATGAGCAGTTCTTC.